The 27 T cell receptor beta chains listed next were all sequenced from one sample in a study of T cell repertoires in cytomegalovirus infection. TCRdb re-derived calls from the reads in MiXCR, one entry per CDR3 protein. The data contain approximately 100,000 distinct CDR3 sequences, less than 30% of them seen just once; the ten biggest clones take up about 81%. For these receptors, no antigen is known. Sequenced here: CD8+ T cells from cultured PBMCs, sampled from culture after CMV antigen stimulation. Receptor source: a human donor in good health (CMV status not recorded). Some clones in this sample may be carry-over from other donors' samples.

In its sample, this clonotype was seen a few times. A read error is possible here, since a much larger clone lies one base away. The rearrangement uses TRBV11-3 and TRBJ2-1; D not certain. Per the germline V gene, CDR1 is SGHNT and CDR2 is YENEEA. The CDR3 is 14 amino acids. Trimming left V 1 base short and J 2 bases short, with 6 bases between. The CDR3 bases are TGTGCCAGCAGCTTAGCGGCAGCCTACAATGAGCAGTTCTTC. Translation gives CASSLAAAYNEQFF.

A few counts support this clonotype. The chain employs TRBV20-1 and TRBJ2-3, with no clear D. V was trimmed by 4 bases and J by 3 bases, leaving 14 bases between them. Germline loops: CDR1 DFQATT, CDR2 SNEGSKA (reference sequence). The CDR3 consists of 14 residues. Here the CDR3 reads CSAIGPGTTDTQYF. CDR3 coding DNA: TGCAGTGCTATCGGCCCAGGTACGACAGATACGCAGTATTTT.

The chain joins TRBV6-6 to TRBJ2-1; no definite D call. Per the germline V gene, CDR1 is MNHNY and CDR2 is SVGAGI (reference sequence). V was cut by 0 bases and J by 0 bases, with 9 bases left in between. There are 16 residues in the CDR3. Here the CDR3 DNA reads TGTGCCAGCAGTTACTCGCCAGATACCTCCTACAATGAGCAGTTCTTC. Translated: CASSYSPDTSYNEQFF.

This clonotype was observed at least ten times. The CDR3 sequence: CASSLDRTTDTIYF. CDR3 coding DNA: TGTGCCAGCAGCTTAGATAGGACAACGGACACCATATATTTT. V usage is TRBV7-8 and J usage is TRBJ1-3; D possibly corresponds to TRBD1 (5 bases). Germline CDR1 reads SGHVS; CDR2 reads FQNEAQ. The CDR3 length is 14 residues. The V and J ends lost 1 base and 8 bases respectively, with 12 bases between them.

This clonotype has more than one count but fewer than ten. The CDR3 is CASSGLGGTYEQYF. The CDR3 nucleotides are TGTGCCAGCAGTGGTTTGGGTGGAACCTACGAGCAGTACTTC. The chain employs TRBV2 and TRBJ2-7; D ambiguous. Germline values: CDR1 SNHLY, CDR2 FYNNEI. With 4 bases removed from V and 2 bases from J, the gap between germline ends came to 12 bases. The CDR3 totals 14 residues.

This clonotype was seen ten or more times. The J gene is TRBJ1-1, the V gene TRBV30; D remains unclear. Trimming pared 2 bases from V and 2 bases from J, leaving 12 bases between. From germline, CDR1 is GTSNPN and CDR2 SVGIG (reference sequence). The CDR3 is made up of 14 amino acids. The CDR3 nucleotides are TGTGCCTGGAGTCCCTCGACGGATAACACTGAAGCTTTCTTT. This codes for CAWSPSTDNTEAFF.

This clonotype was detected many times. The CDR3, as DNA: TGCGCCAGCAGCCGGGACAGGGCCGGTGGAAACATTCAGTACTTC. This translates into CASSRDRAGGNIQYF. V gene TRBV4-1 combines with J gene TRBJ2-4, with TRBD1 identical over 9 bases. This CDR3 is built from 15 residues. Germline assignment: CDR1 MGHRA and CDR2 YSYEKL. Germline trimming cut 4 bases from V and 6 bases from J; bases unmatched to any gene: 7.

This clonotype was seen repeatedly, ten times or more. The rearrangement links TRBV12-3 or TRBV12-4 to TRBJ1-1; TRBD1 aligns across 7 bases. The CDR3 sequence is 16 residues long. Trimming at V came to 7 bases and at J to 5 bases, leaving 16 bases not matched to a gene. The CDR3 region has the DNA TGTGCCAGCACCCACCCCTGGGCGGACAGGAGAACTGAAGCTTTCTTT. The encoded protein is CASTHPWADRRTEAFF.

This sequence joins TRBV5-1 and TRBJ1-1; no definite D call. Germline V gene sequence: CDR1 SGHRS, CDR2 YFSETQ. V gave up 4 bases and J gave up 1 base, with 8 bases separating them. CDR3 length: 13 amino acids. CDR3 DNA sequence: TGCGCCAGCAGCACGACGGAGAACACTGAAGCTTTCTTT. This sequence encodes CASSTTENTEAFF. Looking up the rest from reference TRBV5-1 and TRBJ1-1 gives the full variable domain: KAGVTQTPRYLIKTRGQQVTLSCSPISGHRSVSWYQQTPGQGLQFLFEYFSETQRNKGNFPGRFSGRQFSNSRSEMNVSTLELGDSALYLCASSTTENTEAFFGQGTRLTVV.

The chain has TRBV12-3 or TRBV12-4 and TRBJ2-5; 7 bases map to TRBD2. The CDR3 has 17 amino acids. Trimming at V came to 5 bases and at J to 0 bases, leaving 12 bases not matched to a gene. CDR3 bases: TGTGCCAGCAGTATACCTAGGGGAGGGGTGTACCAAGAGACCCAGTACTTC. Its protein product is CASSIPRGGVYQETQYF.

This clonotype was recorded a few times. The chain uses TRBV7-9 and TRBJ2-3, with 10 bases aligning to TRBD2. Germline CDR1 and CDR2: SEHNR and FQNEAQ (reference sequence). CDR3 size: 18 residues. The V segment lost 7 bases and the J segment 2 bases; nucleotides outside the gene matches: 15. The CDR3 region is CASIFLLSSGGHTDTQYF. CDR3 in DNA: TGTGCCAGCATCTTCTTGCTCTCTAGCGGGGGACACACAGATACGCAGTATTTT.

At least ten counts were recorded for this clonotype. The rearrangement links TRBV7-9 to TRBJ2-5, with 7 bases aligning to TRBD1. Germline V CDR1 and CDR2: SEHNR, FQNEAQ (reference sequence). Germline trimming cut 5 bases from V and 0 bases from J; bases unmatched to any gene: 3. The CDR3 consists of 14 residues. CDR3: CASSRDRNQETQYF. CDR3 nucleotides: TGTGCCAGCAGCCGGGACAGAAACCAAGAGACCCAGTACTTC.

This clonotype was counted between two and nine times. This chain links TRBV7-9 with TRBJ2-7; D is perhaps TRBD1 (6 bases). Germline values: CDR1 SEHNR, CDR2 FQNEAQ (reference sequence). The CDR3 is 15 amino acids. Trimming left V 7 bases short and J 3 bases short, with 19 bases between. The CDR3, as DNA: TGTGCCAGCACCCTAGCTGGGCAGGGGTTCTACGAGCAGTACTTC. Its protein is CASTLAGQGFYEQYF.

This sequence joins TRBV27 and TRBJ2-7; 8 nucleotides agree with TRBD1. The CDR3 runs 16 residues. The J segment lost 5 bases and the V segment lost 5 bases, leaving 14 bases of the junction unmatched. From germline, CDR1 is MNHEY and CDR2 SMNVEV (reference sequence). The CDR3: CASSDSTGTGYDEQYF. The CDR3 DNA reads as TGTGCCAGCAGTGACTCTACGGGGACAGGTTATGACGAGCAGTACTTC.

A few counts support this clonotype. The chain is built from TRBV12-5 and TRBJ1-1; D perhaps matches TRBD1 (6 bases). Per the germline V gene, CDR1 is LGHNT and CDR2 is FRNRAP. The germline V and J ends were trimmed by 2 bases and 5 bases, with 9 bases remaining between them. The CDR3 is made up of 13 amino acids. CDR3 DNA sequence: TGTGCTAGTGGTTTGCAGGGGAGGACTGAAGCTTTCTTT. As protein: CASGLQGRTEAFF. The full variable domain, completed using reference TRBV12-5 and TRBJ1-1, is DARVTQTPRHKVTEMGQEVTMRCQPILGHNTVFWYRQTMMQGLELLAYFRNRAPLDDSGMPKDRFSAEMPDATLATLKIQPSEPRDSAVYFCASGLQGRTEAFFGQGTRLTVV.

This clonotype was detected many times. This chain links TRBV7-2 with TRBJ1-1; D is perhaps TRBD1 (5 bases). Germline CDR1 reads SGHTA; CDR2 reads FQGNSA. There are 14 residues in the CDR3. The ends were cut back, 5 bases at V and 4 bases at J, with 14 bases in the middle. The CDR3 sequence: CASSLMGGSTEAFF. The CDR3 region has the DNA TGTGCCAGCAGCCTCATGGGGGGGAGCACTGAAGCTTTCTTT.

This clonotype came up a few times. The V call is TRBV7-9, the J call TRBJ2-2, with D perhaps TRBD1 or TRBD2 (5 bases each). Germline assignment: CDR1 SEHNR and CDR2 FQNEAQ (reference sequence). The V gene lost 8 bases and the J gene lost 4 bases, with 8 bases spanning the gap. The CDR3 runs to 12 residues. CDR3 amino acids: CASPGATGELFF. In DNA, the CDR3 is TGTGCCAGCCCCGGGGCCACCGGGGAGCTGTTTTTT.

This clonotype was detected ten times or more. The rearrangement joins TRBV7-8 to TRBJ2-3, with D perhaps matching TRBD2 (7 bases). The CDR3 spans 16 residues. Germline V CDR1 and CDR2: SGHVS, FQNEAQ. V was pared by 1 base and J by 2 bases, with 13 bases between. Here the CDR3 DNA reads TGTGCCAGCAGCTTAGTGGGGGGGCGAAACACAGATACGCAGTATTTT. Encoded protein: CASSLVGGRNTDTQYF.

This clonotype has at least ten counts. The chain carries TRBV6-1 and TRBJ2-1, with 9 positions matching TRBD2. With 5 bases clipped from V and 6 bases from J, the junction kept 5 bases outside the gene matches. Germline CDR1 and CDR2: MNHNS and SASEGT. The CDR3 has 14 amino acids. The CDR3 spells CASSYSGGSNEQFF. The CDR3 bases are TGTGCCAGCAGTTATAGCGGGGGATCCAATGAGCAGTTCTTC.

This clonotype was detected ten times or more. CDR3 sequence: CASTENAGASNTEAFF. CDR3 DNA: TGTGCCAGCACCGAAAACGCTGGGGCCTCCAACACTGAAGCTTTCTTT. This sequence joins TRBV7-8 and TRBJ1-1; D might be TRBD1 (5 bases). The CDR3 has 16 residues. The germline CDR1 and CDR2 sequences are SGHVS and FQNEAQ. Deletions cut 7 bases from V and 2 bases from J, with 20 bases between.

DNA for the CDR3: TGTGCCAGCAGCCCCGGGGGGTCCTACAATGAGCAGTTCTTC. Residues: CASSPGGSYNEQFF. This chain uses TRBV6-1 with TRBJ2-1; TRBD2 agrees at 7 bases. There are 14 residues in the CDR3. Germline lookup yields CDR1 MNHNS and CDR2 SASEGT. Unmatched junction bases numbered 3, after V lost 6 bases and J lost 1 base.

The chain couples TRBV11-2 to TRBJ1-2; 8 nucleotides match TRBD1. This CDR3 region has 14 residues. Germline V gene sequence: CDR1 SGHAT, CDR2 FQNNGV. The V gene end was trimmed by 1 base and the J gene end by 8 bases; junction bases not matched to a gene: 6. The chain's CDR3 is CASSLVSTGVGYTF. The CDR3 nucleotides are TGTGCCAGCAGCTTAGTTTCGACAGGGGTAGGCTACACCTTC.

The chain recombines TRBV12-3 or TRBV12-4 with TRBJ1-2, with a tentative D call TRBD1 (5 bases). The CDR3 totals 15 residues. The germline V and J ends were trimmed by 6 bases and 2 bases, with 16 bases remaining between them. The CDR3 DNA reads TGTGCCAGCAGCCCAGACAGAACCCTGAACTATGGCTACACCTTC. This gives the protein CASSPDRTLNYGYTF.

This clonotype was counted only a few times. This chain joins TRBV10-3 and TRBJ2-7; TRBD1 is a possible D gene (5 bases). The CDR3 is made up of 12 amino acids. Trimming took off 5 bases at V and 4 bases at J, with 9 bases between the two ends. Looked up from germline, CDR1 is ENHRY and CDR2 is SYGVKD. The CDR3 DNA follows: TGTGCCATCAGTTTAGGGGAATACGAGCAGTACTTC. It specifies CAISLGEYEQYF.

This clonotype was found a few times. The rearrangement joins TRBV4-1 to TRBJ2-7, with D tentatively TRBD1 or TRBD2 (5 bases each). Germline CDR1 and CDR2: MGHRA and YSYEKL. Trimming stripped 3 bases from V and 4 bases from J, with 10 bases between. CDR3 length equals 13 residues. Here the CDR3 reads CASSQGPAYEQYF. Here the CDR3 DNA reads TGCGCCAGCAGCCAGGGACCAGCATACGAGCAGTACTTC.

V usage is TRBV6-2 or TRBV6-3 and J usage is TRBJ2-1; 7 bases agree with TRBD1. Trimming took 2 bases from V and 9 from J; bases not matched to a gene: 4. Germline V lookup: CDR1 MNHEY, CDR2 SVGEGT. The CDR3 length is 13 residues. The CDR3 coding sequence is TGTGCCAGCAGTTACGGTACAGGGGCTGAGCAGTTCTTC. Amino acid sequence: CASSYGTGAEQFF.

J is TRBJ2-5 and V is TRBV7-9; 8 bases line up with TRBD2. The germline V gene has CDR1 SEHNR and CDR2 FQNEAQ (reference sequence). V shed 1 base and J 2 bases; nucleotides not matched to a gene: 6. This CDR3 region has 16 residues. The CDR3 region is CASSLELAGPQETQYF. Written as DNA, the CDR3 is TGTGCCAGCAGCTTAGAGCTAGCGGGCCCGCAAGAGACCCAGTACTTC. The full variable domain, completed using reference TRBV7-9 and TRBJ2-5, is DTGVSQNPRHKITKRGQNVTFRCDPISEHNRLYWYRQTLGQGPEFLTYFQNEAQLEKSRLLSDRFSAERPKGSFSTLEIQRTEQGDSAMYLCASSLELAGPQETQYFGPGTRLLVL.